A selection of T cell receptor beta chains follows, all from one sample in a study of beta chain features in type 1 diabetes. The protocol was immunoSEQ multiplex PCR, while the TCRdb copy is restricted to in-frame clones and leaves out a portion. The sample includes about 340,000 clones, 9.3% of them seen just once. Sample: central memory CD4+ T cells from blood. These receptors were collected from a man aged 25-40 years with type 1 diabetes. Both conserved end residues are part of each CDR3. D genes are given only for firm matches. Size tells how often a clone was seen (once, few, many) or the class of an expanded clone, and some rows leave it out.

TRBD1	TRBJ1-6	TRBV28	many	TGTGCCAGCAGTTTGGGACAGGGGGATTCACCCCTCCACTTT	CASSLGQGDSPLHF
TRBD2	TRBJ2-5	TRBV7-2	few	TGTGCCAGCAGCATTCTAGCGGGGGGAGAGACCCAGTACTTC	CASSILAGGETQYF
.	TRBJ2-3	TRBV6-4	.	TGTGCCAGCAGTGTAAGAATGGGTCATACGCAGTATTTT	CASSVRMGHTQYF
TRBD1	TRBJ2-7	TRBV28	.	TGTGCCAGCAGGAACGGCGGACAGGGGGCCGACGAGCAGTACTTC	CASRNGGQGADEQYF
TRBD2	TRBJ2-2	TRBV5-1	many	TGCGCCAGCAGCTTGTCGCTAGCGGGGAACACCGGGGAGCTGTTTTTT	CASSLSLAGNTGELFF
.	TRBJ2-7	TRBV6-5	.	TGTGCCAGCAGCCCTGGGGACCGAACCTACGAGCAGTACTTC	CASSPGDRTYEQYF
.	TRBJ2-3	TRBV30	few	TGTGCCTGGAGGGGGGCGGCAGATACGCAGTATTTT	CAWRGAADTQYF
.	TRBJ2-2	TRBV6-5	.	TGTGCCAGCAGTTACCCGGGGACCGGGGAGCTGTTTTTT	CASSYPGTGELFF
TRBD1	TRBJ2-1	TRBV7-2	.	TGTGCCAGCAGCCACTATGGGACAGAGAACAATGAGCAGTTCTTC	CASSHYGTENNEQFF
.	TRBJ1-2	TRBV7-2	few	TGTGCCAGCAGCCGGGACATCTATGGCTACACCTTC	CASSRDIYGYTF
.	TRBJ1-3	TRBV5-1	few	TGCGCCAGCAGGGACGACAGGAGCTCTGGAAACACCATATATTTT	CASRDDRSSGNTIYF
.	TRBJ2-1	TRBV7-2	few	TGTGCCAGCAGCTTAGATTGGCAGGGAGGAAAAAATGAGCAGTTCTTC	CASSLDWQGGKNEQFF
TRBD1	TRBJ2-1	TRBV14	few	TGTGCCAGCAGCCTTCGACAGGGGGCCAACAATGAGCAGTTCTTC	CASSLRQGANNEQFF
.	TRBJ2-7	TRBV10-3	few	TGTGCCATCAGTGAGGCCAGGCGGAGTTACGAGCAGTACTTC	CAISEARRSYEQYF
.	TRBJ1-3	TRBV7-9	.	TGTGCCACCAAAGAAGGGCGGTCTGGAAACACCATATATTTT	CATKEGRSGNTIYF
.	TRBJ2-7	TRBV29-1	.	TGCAGCGTTGAAGGACAGAGCTCCTACGAGCAGTACTTC	CSVEGQSSYEQYF
.	TRBJ1-5	TRBV2	.	TGTGCCAGCAGCTCTGACAGAATCAATCAGCCCCAGCATTTT	CASSSDRINQPQHF
TRBD1	TRBJ1-2	TRBV30	.	TGTGCCTGGAGTCTAGGACAGGGTGATGGCTACACCTTC	CAWSLGQGDGYTF
.	TRBJ2-5	TRBV27	.	TGTGCCAGCAGTGCCCGCAGGGACGAGACCCAGTACTTC	CASSARRDETQYF
.	TRBJ2-1	TRBV4-3	.	TGCGCCAGCAGCCAAGATCCCGGGGATGGGCAGTTCTTC	CASSQDPGDGQFF
TRBD1	TRBJ1-1	TRBV7-2	.	TGTGCCAGCAGCTGGACAGGGGATGGCACTGAAGCTTTCTTT	CASSWTGDGTEAFF
TRBD1	TRBJ1-1	TRBV19	few	TGTGCCAGTAGTATAGGCCGACAGGGACGACGGACTGAAGCTTTCTTT	CASSIGRQGRRTEAFF
TRBD1	TRBJ2-1	TRBV27	many	TGTGCCAGCAGAACGACAGGGTTAACGAGCTCCTACAATGAGCAGTTCTTC	CASRTTGLTSSYNEQFF
TRBD1	TRBJ2-1	TRBV27	few	TGTGCCAGCAGCCCAAGGACAGGGTCCTACAATGAGCAGTTCTTC	CASSPRTGSYNEQFF
TRBD1	TRBJ2-3	TRBV29-1	.	TGCAGCGTTCCCGGGACAGGGCGCACAGATACGCAGTATTTT	CSVPGTGRTDTQYF